Listed below are T cell receptor beta chains from one sample, sequenced in a study of blood T cell repertoires in COVID-19. This table comes from immunoSEQ multiplex PCR, and its TCRdb copy is limited to in-frame clones, with some not included. The sample contains 200,000 to 250,000 clones, around 86% of which appear only once. Specimen: peripheral blood. The receptors stem from a human donor in a cohort sampled during active COVID-19. CDR3s include the opening cysteine and the closing phenylalanine or tryptophan. D genes are given only for firm matches. The size entry is marked missing in some rows and otherwise reads once, few, many or a size class.

D gene	J gene	clone size	V gene	CDR3 protein	CDR3 DNA
TRBD2	TRBJ2-7	-	TRBV19	CASTGTSPYEQYF	TGTGCCAGTACTGGGACTAGCCCCTACGAGCAGTACTTC
TRBD2	TRBJ2-7	few	TRBV7-9	CASSLAAGEQYF	TGTGCCAGCAGCTTAGCAGCGGGGGAACAGTACTTC
TRBD1	TRBJ1-2	-	TRBV29-1	CSVPGQGFYGYTF	TGCAGCGTTCCGGGACAGGGTTTCTATGGCTACACCTTC
-	TRBJ2-4	-	TRBV21-1	CASSKGRDRGGERTKNIQYF	TGTGCCAGCAGCAAAGGGAGGGACAGGGGAGGAGAACGGACCAAAAACATTCAGTACTTC
-	TRBJ2-7	-	TRBV27	CASSLAGSEQYF	TGTGCCAGCAGTTTAGCAGGTAGCGAGCAGTACTTC
TRBD2	TRBJ2-3	-	TRBV7-2	CASSLRLAGGITDTQYF	TGTGCCAGCAGCTTACGACTAGCGGGAGGCATCACAGATACGCAGTATTTT
-	TRBJ1-4	-	TRBV19	CASKKGGATNEKLFF	TGTGCCAGCAAGAAGGGGGGGGCAACTAATGAAAAACTGTTTTTT
TRBD1	TRBJ2-7	-	TRBV5-1	CASSWTFGQVYEQYF	TGCGCCAGCAGCTGGACGTTCGGACAGGTCTACGAGCAGTACTTC
TRBD2	TRBJ2-1	-	TRBV5-5	CASSLGGRALNEQFF	TGTGCCAGCAGCTTGGGCGGGAGGGCCTTGAATGAGCAGTTCTTC
TRBD1	TRBJ1-2	-	TRBV19	CASSTKTGANYGYTF	TGTGCCAGTAGTACGAAAACAGGGGCTAACTATGGCTACACCTTC
-	TRBJ2-7	few	TRBV28	CATQRRASSYEQYF	TGTGCCACTCAACGGAGGGCTAGCTCCTACGAGCAGTACTTC
-	TRBJ2-7	-	TRBV28	CASRLGGYEQYF	TGTGCCAGCAGACTAGGGGGTTACGAGCAGTACTTC
TRBD2	TRBJ2-1	-	TRBV6-5	CASSTSGRAYNEQFF	TGTGCCAGCAGTACTAGCGGGAGGGCCTACAATGAGCAGTTCTTC
TRBD1	TRBJ2-7	-	TRBV24-1	CATSDTRGPWEQYF	TGTGCCACCAGTGATACCAGGGGGCCGTGGGAGCAGTACTTC
-	TRBJ1-1	-	TRBV28	CASSPRGYTEAFF	TGTGCCAGCTCACCCAGGGGCTACACTGAAGCTTTCTTT
TRBD2	TRBJ2-7	-	TRBV6-5	CASCQTGTSPYEQYF	TGTGCCAGCTGCCAAACCGGGACTAGCCCCTACGAGCAGTACTTC
-	TRBJ2-7	-	TRBV15	CATSRDYRYEQYF	TGTGCCACCAGCAGAGATTACCGGTACGAGCAGTACTTC
-	TRBJ2-6	few	TRBV18	CASSRQQGFSGANVLTF	TGTGCCAGCTCACGCCAGCAGGGATTTTCTGGGGCCAACGTCCTGACTTTC
TRBD2	TRBJ2-7	-	TRBV13	CASSSPGLVYEQYF	TGTGCCAGCAGCTCCCCTGGACTAGTCTACGAGCAGTACTTC
-	TRBJ2-5	-	TRBV29-1	CSVESQGLRGQYF	TGCAGCGTTGAATCCCAGGGCCTCAGGGGCCAGTACTTC
TRBD2	TRBJ2-5	-	TRBV28	CASSRLAGVSETQYF	TGTGCCAGCAGTCGACTAGCGGGAGTATCGGAGACCCAGTACTTC
TRBD2	TRBJ2-1	-	TRBV20-1	CSASGLAGVWEQFF	TGCAGTGCTAGTGGCCTAGCGGGAGTATGGGAGCAGTTCTTC
-	TRBJ2-7	-	TRBV30	CAWSDSYEQYF	TGTGCCTGGAGCGACAGCTACGAGCAGTACTTC
-	TRBJ2-7	-	TRBV4-3	CASSPGGIRDCLSYEQYF	TGCGCCAGCAGCCCAGGGGGGATTCGAGACTGTCTCTCCTACGAGCAGTACTTC
-	TRBJ1-2	-	TRBV28	CAGGSYYYGYTF	TGTGCTGGCGGCTCCTACTACTATGGCTACACCTTC
TRBD2	TRBJ2-5	-	TRBV7-7	CASSLGLAGGFETQYF	TGTGCCAGCAGCTTAGGGCTAGCGGGAGGGTTTGAGACCCAGTACTTC
TRBD1	TRBJ2-7	-	TRBV2	CASSGTGSGYEQYF	TGTGCCAGCAGCGGGACAGGGTCGGGCTACGAGCAGTACTTC
-	TRBJ1-5	-	TRBV10-3	CAISGGGESNQPQHF	TGTGCCATCAGTGGAGGGGGGGAGAGCAATCAGCCCCAGCATTTT
TRBD1	TRBJ2-7	-	TRBV5-5	CASRTGGAYEQYF	TGTGCCAGCCGGACAGGGGGGGCCTACGAGCAGTACTTC
TRBD1	TRBJ2-7	-	TRBV18	CASSPQDRGGYEQYF	TGTGCCAGCTCACCGCAGGACAGGGGAGGATACGAGCAGTACTTC
TRBD1	TRBJ1-2	-	TRBV9	CASSAGGAGTGAPEGYTF	TGTGCCAGCAGCGCCGGTGGGGCCGGGACAGGGGCGCCCGAAGGCTACACCTTC
-	TRBJ1-1	-	TRBV29-1	CSVRPGGTEAFF	TGCAGCGTTCGGCCGGGGGGCACTGAAGCTTTCTTT
TRBD2	TRBJ2-1	once	TRBV6-1	CASSELGSGRSNEQFF	TGTGCCAGCAGTGAGCTGGGGAGCGGGAGAAGCAATGAGCAGTTCTTC
TRBD1	TRBJ2-1	-	TRBV11-2	CASSFSKGAMGQFF	TGTGCCAGCAGCTTCTCTAAGGGGGCTATGGGGCAGTTCTTC
-	TRBJ2-5	-	TRBV28	CASHQQGSGETQYF	TGTGCCAGTCACCAACAGGGATCGGGAGAGACCCAGTACTTC
-	TRBJ2-7	-	TRBV2	CASTYPTNEQYF	TGTGCCAGCACCTACCCCACTAACGAGCAGTACTTC
-	TRBJ2-3	-	TRBV7-2	CASSLETTPRGTQYF	TGTGCCAGCAGCTTAGAAACAACTCCTCGAGGTACGCAGTATTTT
-	TRBJ1-6	-	TRBV3-1/TRBV3-2	CASSLQVNNSPLHF	TGTGCCAGCAGCCTACAGGTTAATAATTCACCCCTCCACTTT
-	TRBJ1-1	-	TRBV2	CASRAGRMNTEAFF	TGTGCCAGCAGGGCGGGACGGATGAACACTGAAGCTTTCTTT
-	TRBJ2-5	-	TRBV28	CASSLLGAGDGKTQYF	TGTGCCAGCAGTTTATTGGGGGCGGGAGATGGGAAGACCCAGTACTTC
TRBD1	TRBJ1-6	-	TRBV9	CASSAGTGSSPLHF	TGTGCCAGCAGCGCAGGGACAGGTAGTTCACCCCTCCACTTT
-	TRBJ2-7	-	TRBV6-2/TRBV6-3	CASSYSLTSSSYEQYF	TGTGCCAGCAGTTACTCTCTGACTTCGAGCTCCTACGAGCAGTACTTC
TRBD1	TRBJ1-6	-	TRBV28	CASRGGTGRSPLHF	TGTGCCAGCAGGGGAGGGACAGGGCGCTCACCCCTCCACTTT
-	TRBJ2-3	-	TRBV11-1	CASSLDLVTDTQYF	TGTGCCAGCAGCTTAGATCTTGTCACAGATACGCAGTATTTT
TRBD2	TRBJ2-3	-	TRBV27	CASSPGLVGTDTQYF	TGTGCCAGCAGCCCCGGACTAGTGGGCACAGATACGCAGTATTTT
-	TRBJ2-3	-	TRBV21-1	CASSRTGTGSCGQYF	TGTGCCAGCAGCCGTACCGGGACAGGGAGTTGTGGGCAGTATTTT
-	TRBJ2-3	-	TRBV29-1	CSVERGTTDTQYF	TGCAGCGTTGAGCGGGGAACTACAGATACGCAGTATTTT
-	TRBJ2-7	-	TRBV7-3	CASSLVGGTSYEQYF	TGTGCCAGCAGCTTAGTGGGGGGTACCTCCTACGAGCAGTACTTC
-	TRBJ2-1	-	TRBV5-1	CASSSLGGYNEQFF	TGCGCCAGCAGCTCCTTGGGGGGCTACAATGAGCAGTTCTTC